These 19 T cell receptor beta chains came from one sample sequenced in a study of molecular identifiers for immune sequencing clone quantification. TCRdb redid the calling of the PCR reads with MiXCR, one entry per CDR3 protein. This sample yields approximately 100,000 distinct CDR3 sequences, of which roughly a third are seen a single time; around 4.2% belongs to the top ten. The sample taken for sequencing was naive CD8+ T cells from blood, with Jurkat cell RNA spiked in. Subset in this sample: FACS-sorted CD8+CD4-CCR7+CD45RA+ naive T cells. Source of these receptors: a human donor in good health. Some libraries in this study had Jurkat cell RNA spiked in.

This clonotype was found a few times. The chain carries TRBV9 and TRBJ2-3, with D maybe TRBD1 (5 bases). Germline V lookup: CDR1 SGDLS, CDR2 YYNGEE. The length of the CDR3 is 16 residues. Trimming pared 0 bases from V and 2 bases from J, leaving 13 bases between. CDR3 in amino acids: CASSVVGAGPTDTQYF. The CDR3 coding sequence is TGTGCCAGCAGCGTAGTAGGGGCAGGACCCACAGATACGCAGTATTTT.

The V and J genes are TRBV29-1 and TRBJ2-1; the D is unclear. V dropped 6 bases and J dropped 12 bases, with 12 bases sitting between them. The CDR3 has 10 amino acids. In germline, CDR1 is SQVTM, CDR2 ANQGSEA. CDR3 in DNA: TGCAGCGTAGTGCTGAGCATGCAGTTCTTC. Translation gives CSVVLSMQFF.

This clonotype was detected ten times or more. The chain employs TRBV9 and TRBJ2-1; 9 bases line up with TRBD2. Germline CDR1 SGDLS, CDR2 YYNGEE. The CDR3 totals 14 residues. The junction had 1 base not matched to a gene; V was cut back by 0 bases and J by 6 bases. The CDR3 region has the DNA TGTGCCAGCAGCGTAGTAGCGGGAGCCAATGAGCAGTTCTTC. Translated: CASSVVAGANEQFF.

On this clonotype: This may be a read error, as it is one base from a much larger clone. The V gene is TRBV7-8, the J gene TRBJ2-3; TRBD2 matches at 7 bases. CDR1 SGHVS and CDR2 FQNEAQ come from the germline V gene. There are 17 residues in the CDR3. The DNA for the CDR3 is TGTGGCAGCAGCCCACACCCAGCGGGAATGAGCACAGATACGCAGTATTTT. Protein: CGSSPHPAGMSTDTQYF.

The V gene is TRBV19, the J gene TRBJ2-3, with no clear D. Germline V gene data show CDR1 as LNHDA and CDR2 as SQIVND (reference sequence). The CDR3 is 15 residues long. The germline V and J ends were trimmed by 1 base and 6 bases, with 14 bases remaining between them. The CDR3 region is CASSIGGNLGDTQYF. Here the CDR3 DNA reads TGTGCCAGTAGTATAGGTGGCAACCTCGGCGATACGCAGTATTTT.

Notes on this clonotype: A single base separates this from a much larger clone, so it may be a read error. J is TRBJ1-5 and V is TRBV6-2 or TRBV6-3, with D unclear. Germline-derived CDR1 and CDR2 are MNHEY and SVGEGT. The CDR3 extends over 16 amino acids. The DNA for the CDR3 is TGTGCCTGCAGTTACTCGAAGTGGGGATTAGAGCAGCCCCAGCATTTT. Its translation: CACSYSKWGLEQPQHF.

To note about this clonotype: This may be a read error: a much more frequent sequence differs by one nucleotide. The chain uses TRBV7-2 and TRBJ2-7, with 7 nucleotides matching TRBD1. Germline V gene lookup returns CDR1 SGHTA and CDR2 FQGNSA. The CDR3 consists of 15 residues. CDR3 sequence (DNA): TGTGCCTGCAGCCTGGAGTTGTACAGGGGCCACGAGCAGTACTTC. It specifies CACSLELYRGHEQYF.

The V call is TRBV6-2 or TRBV6-3, the J call TRBJ2-7; unclear D gene. This CDR3 is 13 amino acids long. Trimming cost V 0 bases and J 3 bases, with 6 bases left between them. Per germline, CDR1 MNHEY and CDR2 SVGEGT. This CDR3 is CASSYSDGYEQYF. DNA of the CDR3: TGTGCCAGCAGTTACTCGGACGGCTACGAGCAGTACTTC.

With respect to this clonotype: The missing conserved phenylalanine or tryptophan at the end of this CDR3 makes a read error likely. This rearrangement joins TRBV9 to TRBJ2-7; D is uncertain. The germline gives CDR1 SGDLS, CDR2 YYNGEE. CDR3 length equals 13 residues. Trimming took off 4 bases at V and 1 base at J, with 9 bases between the two ends. CDR3 DNA sequence: TGTGCCAGCAGCCCCCCGAGATCCTACGAGCAGTACTCC. This sequence encodes CASSPPRSYEQYS.

This clonotype has only a few counts. The rearrangement uses TRBV7-8 and TRBJ2-1, with 9 bases that match TRBD2. The J segment lost 1 base and the V segment lost 1 base, leaving 8 bases of the junction unmatched. CDR1 is SGHVS, CDR2 FQNEAQ, per germline. The CDR3 runs to 18 residues. CDR3 bases: TGTGCCAGCAGCTTAGAGGTAGCGGGAGCGGGGTCCTACAATGAGCAGTTCTTC. Translating gives CASSLEVAGAGSYNEQFF.

There are many counts of this clonotype. The chain is built from TRBV23-1 and TRBJ2-6; 9 nucleotides align to TRBD1. TRBV23-1 is flagged as an ORF with uncertain function. CDR3 length: 17 amino acids. V lost 7 bases and J lost 0; bases outside the gene matches: 7. The CDR3 protein is CASTDSQGASGANVLTF. In nucleotides, the CDR3 is TGCGCCAGCACGGACTCACAGGGGGCCTCTGGGGCCAACGTCCTGACTTTC.

The J gene is TRBJ2-7, the V gene TRBV27, with 7 bases identical to TRBD2. This CDR3 comprises 14 residues. CDR1 and CDR2 from the germline V gene are MNHEY and SMNVEV (reference sequence). The J segment lost 4 bases and the V segment lost 0 bases, leaving 3 bases of the junction unmatched. The chain's CDR3 is CASSLSPSGYEQYF. DNA for the CDR3: TGTGCCAGCAGTTTATCGCCTAGCGGTTACGAGCAGTACTTC.

As for this clonotype: A much larger clone differs from this one at a single base, so this may be a read error. The rearrangement links TRBV20-1 to TRBJ1-2; D remains unclear. Germline CDR1 reads DFQATT; CDR2 reads SNEGSKA (reference sequence). This CDR3 has 13 residues. CDR3 coding DNA: TGCAGTGCTAGTTTTGGCAGACGCCCTGGCGACACCTTC. This encodes CSASFGRRPGDTF.

This clonotype appeared a few times. This chain's CDR3 is CATSDPDSNQETQYF. In DNA, the CDR3 is TGTGCCACCAGTGACCCGGACAGCAACCAAGAGACCCAGTACTTC. The chain employs TRBV24-1 and TRBJ2-5; D is perhaps TRBD1 (6 bases). CDR1 and CDR2 from the germline V gene are KGHDR and SFDVKD. The CDR3 is made up of 15 amino acids. V lost 4 bases and J lost 0, with 11 bases in between.

This clonotype was recorded at least ten times. This sequence joins TRBV4-3 and TRBJ2-4; D perhaps matches TRBD1 (6 bases). The CDR3 spans 15 residues. V shed 5 bases and J shed 0 bases, with 11 bases lying between them. CDR1 is LGHNA, CDR2 YSLEER, per germline. DNA for the CDR3: TGCGCCAGCAGCGCTCAGGGGTTAGCCAAAAACATTCAGTACTTC. It specifies CASSAQGLAKNIQYF.

A remark on this clonotype: A read error may account for a junction end that differs from germline. The rearrangement links TRBV27 to TRBJ2-1; possible D gene TRBD2, 6 bases. The CDR3 spans 15 residues. Germline CDR1 MNHEY, CDR2 SMNVEV (reference sequence). CDR3 protein: CASSSDRDFYNEQLF. Here the CDR3 DNA reads TGTGCCAGCAGTTCAGACCGGGACTTCTACAATGAGCAGCTCTTC.

In the case of this clonotype: With a much larger clone just one base away, this may be a read error. The genes are TRBV4-3 and TRBJ2-3; 10 nucleotides line up with TRBD2. Germline V gene lookup returns CDR1 LGHNA and CDR2 YSLEER. The V segment lost 5 bases and the J segment 5 bases; nucleotides outside the gene matches: 7. The CDR3 length is 15 residues. Here the CDR3 reads CASSSLAGEQDTQYF. The CDR3 DNA reads TGCGCCAGCAGCTCCCTAGCGGGAGAGCAAGATACGCAGTATTTT.

At least ten counts were recorded for this clonotype. The chain carries TRBV28 and TRBJ2-7; D uncertain. Trimming removed 2 bases at V and 5 bases at J, with 13 bases between. CDR3 length equals 14 residues. The germline V gene has CDR1 MDHEN and CDR2 SYDVKM. CDR3 DNA: TGTGCCAGCAGTTTAAGGCCCATTCTCGACGAGCAGTACTTC. Its translation: CASSLRPILDEQYF.

This clonotype was picked up a small number of times. The CDR3 bases are TGCAGTGCCTCGGGACTAGCGGGATACGAGCAGTACTTC. It yields the protein CSASGLAGYEQYF. The gene calls are TRBV20-1 and TRBJ2-7; TRBD2 agrees at 13 bases. The J segment lost 4 bases and the V segment lost 6 bases, leaving 3 bases of the junction unmatched. The CDR3 is 13 residues long. The V gene's germline CDR1 is DFQATT and CDR2 SNEGSKA (reference sequence).